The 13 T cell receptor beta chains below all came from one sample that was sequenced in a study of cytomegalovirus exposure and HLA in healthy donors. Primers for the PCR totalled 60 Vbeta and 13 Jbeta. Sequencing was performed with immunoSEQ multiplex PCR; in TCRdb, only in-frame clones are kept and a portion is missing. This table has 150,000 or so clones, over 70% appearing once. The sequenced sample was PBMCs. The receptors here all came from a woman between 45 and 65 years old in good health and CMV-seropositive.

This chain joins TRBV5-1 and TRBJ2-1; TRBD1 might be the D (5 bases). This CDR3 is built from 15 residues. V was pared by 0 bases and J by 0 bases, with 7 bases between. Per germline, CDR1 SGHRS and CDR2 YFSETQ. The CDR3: CASSLGGASYNEQFF. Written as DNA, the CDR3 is TGCGCCAGCAGCTTGGGTGGGGCCTCCTACAATGAGCAGTTCTTC.

The CDR3 sequence: CSVSDRGPDQPQHF. CDR3 in DNA: TGCAGCGTATCCGACAGGGGGCCAGATCAGCCCCAGCATTTT. The chain recombines TRBV29-1 with TRBJ1-5; 10 bases fit TRBD1. J lost 5 bases, V lost 6 bases, and 7 bases had no gene match. The CDR3 consists of 14 residues. From germline, CDR1 is SQVTM and CDR2 ANQGSEA.

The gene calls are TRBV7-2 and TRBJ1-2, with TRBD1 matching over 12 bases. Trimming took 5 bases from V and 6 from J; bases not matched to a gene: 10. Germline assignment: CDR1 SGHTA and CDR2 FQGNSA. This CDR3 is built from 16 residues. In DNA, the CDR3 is TGTGCCAGCAGCCCCGAGGGGGGACAGGGGGCGAATGGCTACACCTTC. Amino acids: CASSPEGGQGANGYTF.

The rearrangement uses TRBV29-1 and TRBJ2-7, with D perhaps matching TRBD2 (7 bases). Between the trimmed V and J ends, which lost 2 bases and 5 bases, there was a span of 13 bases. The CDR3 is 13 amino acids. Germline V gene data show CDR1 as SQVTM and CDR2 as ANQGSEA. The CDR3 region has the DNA TGCAGCGTTGAATGGGGGGGCCCTAACGAGCAGTACTTC. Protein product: CSVEWGGPNEQYF.

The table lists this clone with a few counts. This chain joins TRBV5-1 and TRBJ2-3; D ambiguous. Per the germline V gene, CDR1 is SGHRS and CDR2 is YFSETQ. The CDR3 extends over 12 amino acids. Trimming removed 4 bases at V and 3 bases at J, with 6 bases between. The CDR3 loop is CASSRGTDTQYF. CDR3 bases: TGCGCCAGCAGCCGAGGTACAGATACGCAGTATTTT.

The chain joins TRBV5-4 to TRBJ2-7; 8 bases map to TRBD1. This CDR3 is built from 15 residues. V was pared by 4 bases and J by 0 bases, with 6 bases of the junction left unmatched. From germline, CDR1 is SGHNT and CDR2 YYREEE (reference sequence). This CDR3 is CASSPRTGFSYEQYF. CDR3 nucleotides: TGTGCCAGCAGCCCTCGGACAGGGTTCTCCTACGAGCAGTACTTC.

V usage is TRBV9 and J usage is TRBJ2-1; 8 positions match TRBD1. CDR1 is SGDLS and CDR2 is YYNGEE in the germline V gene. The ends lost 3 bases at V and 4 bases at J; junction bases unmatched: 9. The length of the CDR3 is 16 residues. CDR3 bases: TGTGCCAGCAGCGCCTCCGGGACAGGATATTACAATGAGCAGTTCTTC. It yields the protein CASSASGTGYYNEQFF.

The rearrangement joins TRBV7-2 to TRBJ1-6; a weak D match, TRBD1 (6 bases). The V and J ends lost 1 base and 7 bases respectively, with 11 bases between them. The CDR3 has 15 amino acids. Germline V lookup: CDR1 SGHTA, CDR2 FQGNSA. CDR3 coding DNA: TGTGCCAGCAGCTTAGGAGGGACAACGAATTCACCCCTCCACTTT. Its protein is CASSLGGTTNSPLHF.

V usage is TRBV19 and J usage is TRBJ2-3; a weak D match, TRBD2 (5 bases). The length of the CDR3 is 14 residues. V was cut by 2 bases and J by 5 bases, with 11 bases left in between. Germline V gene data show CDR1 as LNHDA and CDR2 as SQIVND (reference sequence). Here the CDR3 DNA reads TGTGCCAGTAGTATACGGGCTAGCCGAGATACGCAGTATTTT. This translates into CASSIRASRDTQYF.

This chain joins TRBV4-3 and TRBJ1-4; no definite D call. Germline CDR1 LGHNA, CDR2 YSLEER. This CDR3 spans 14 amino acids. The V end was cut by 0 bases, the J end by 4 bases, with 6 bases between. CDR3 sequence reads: CASSQDSHNEKLFF. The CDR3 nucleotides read TGCGCCAGCAGCCAAGATTCCCATAATGAAAAACTGTTTTTT.

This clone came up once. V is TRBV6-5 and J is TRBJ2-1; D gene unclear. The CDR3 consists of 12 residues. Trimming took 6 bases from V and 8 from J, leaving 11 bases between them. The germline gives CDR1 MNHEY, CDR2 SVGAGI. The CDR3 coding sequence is TGTGCCAGCAGCCTTGTCGGGTATGAGCAGTTCTTC. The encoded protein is CASSLVGYEQFF.

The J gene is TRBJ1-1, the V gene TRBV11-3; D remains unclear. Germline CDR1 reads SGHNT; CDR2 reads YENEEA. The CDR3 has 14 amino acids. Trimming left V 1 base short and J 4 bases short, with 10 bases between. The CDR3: CASSLAGQGTEAFF. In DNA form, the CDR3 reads TGTGCCAGCAGCTTAGCTGGGCAAGGCACTGAAGCTTTCTTT.

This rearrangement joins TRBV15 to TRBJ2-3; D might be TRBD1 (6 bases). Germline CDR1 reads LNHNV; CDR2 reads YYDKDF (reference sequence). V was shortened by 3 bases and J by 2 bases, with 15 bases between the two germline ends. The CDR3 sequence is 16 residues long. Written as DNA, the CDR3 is TGTGCCACCAGCAGGCCTCTAGGGGGTAACACAGATACGCAGTATTTT. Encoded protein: CATSRPLGGNTDTQYF.